Shown below are 22 T cell receptor beta chains from a single sample sequenced in a study of OX40 agonist ivuxolimab in advanced cancers. TCRdb keeps only in-frame clones here, not all; method: immunoSEQ multiplex PCR. The repertoire holds roughly 100,000 clones, with roughly 89% as singletons. The material sequenced was CD4+ or CD8+ T cells sorted from blood, taken in a trial of the OX40 agonist ivuxolimab. These receptors originate from an adult with an advanced solid tumor such as melanoma, head and neck, liver or kidney cancer.

The chain links TRBV30 to TRBJ2-5; 9 nucleotides agree with TRBD1. The CDR3 contains 13 residues. Germline CDR1 is GTSNPN and CDR2 is SVGIG (reference sequence). V shed 0 bases, J shed 13 bases, and the junction held 9 bases outside the gene matches. The CDR3 region has the DNA TGTGCCTGGAGTGTGCAGGACAGGGGAAAAGCGTACTTC. As protein: CAWSVQDRGKAYF.

This chain uses TRBV5-1 with TRBJ2-1; possibly TRBD1 or TRBD2 for D (5 bases each). The germline V and J ends were trimmed by 4 bases and 0 bases, with 23 bases remaining between them. The CDR3 has 19 amino acids. Germline V gives CDR1 SGHRS, CDR2 YFSETQ. The chain's CDR3 is CASSQIPSGQASSYNEQFF. In DNA, the CDR3 is TGCGCCAGCAGCCAGATACCCTCGGGGCAGGCGAGCTCCTACAATGAGCAGTTCTTC.

This chain connects TRBV7-9 to TRBJ1-4; 9 nucleotides agree with TRBD1. CDR1 SEHNR and CDR2 FQNEAQ come from the germline V gene (reference sequence). Trimming took 4 bases from V and 8 from J; bases not matched to a gene: 5. This CDR3 region has 14 residues. The CDR3: CASSSQGAGEKLFF. DNA of the CDR3: TGTGCCAGCAGCTCACAGGGGGCTGGGGAAAAACTGTTTTTT. The whole variable domain, filled in from reference TRBV7-9 and TRBJ1-4, reads DTGVSQNPRHKITKRGQNVTFRCDPISEHNRLYWYRQTLGQGPEFLTYFQNEAQLEKSRLLSDRFSAERPKGSFSTLEIQRTEQGDSAMYLCASSSQGAGEKLFFGSGTQLSVL.

V usage is TRBV11-2 and J usage is TRBJ2-7; D tentatively reads TRBD1 or TRBD2 (6 bases each). Trimming took 5 bases from V and 2 from J, leaving 16 bases between them. The CDR3 consists of 15 residues. CDR1 is SGHAT, CDR2 FQNNGV, per germline. The CDR3 sequence is CASSQDGGFAYEQYF. In DNA form, the CDR3 reads TGTGCCAGCAGCCAGGACGGGGGCTTTGCCTACGAGCAGTACTTC.

V usage is TRBV5-1 and J usage is TRBJ2-1; D ambiguous. The V and J ends lost 3 bases and 7 bases respectively, with 14 bases between them. The CDR3 runs to 14 residues. The germline V gene encodes CDR1 SGHRS and CDR2 YFSETQ. The CDR3 is CASSSPPANNEQFF. The CDR3 bases are TGCGCCAGCAGCTCCCCCCCGGCCAATAATGAGCAGTTCTTC.

The rearrangement uses TRBV7-2 and TRBJ2-6; 8 bases are a match to TRBD1. V lost 5 bases and J lost 4; bases outside the gene matches: 4. The germline V gene has CDR1 SGHTA and CDR2 FQGNSA. This CDR3 has 15 amino acids. The CDR3 DNA is TGTGCCAGCAGCGCGACAGGGGCCGGGGCCAACGTCCTGACTTTC. It translates to CASSATGAGANVLTF. Filled out from reference TRBV7-2 and TRBJ2-6, the complete variable domain reads GAGVSQSPSNKVTEKGKDVELRCDPISGHTALYWYRQSLGQGLEFLIYFQGNSAPDKSGLPSDRFSAERTGGSVSTLTIQRTQQEDSAVYLCASSATGAGANVLTFGAGSRLTVL.

The chain carries TRBV28 and TRBJ2-7; D not certain. The CDR3 is 14 amino acids. Between the trimmed V and J ends, which lost 3 bases and 5 bases, there was a span of 14 bases. CDR1 is MDHEN and CDR2 is SYDVKM in the germline V gene. CDR3 DNA: TGTGCCAGCAGTTTGGGTGGCAGGTCCAACGAGCAGTACTTC. Its translation: CASSLGGRSNEQYF. The full variable domain, in which reference TRBV28 and TRBJ2-7 provide the parts outside the CDR3, is DVKVTQSSRYLVKRTGEKVFLECVQDMDHENMFWYRQDPGLGLRLIYFSYDVKMKEKGDIPEGYSVSREKKERFSLILESASTNQTSMYLCASSLGGRSNEQYFGPGTRLTVT.

The rearrangement links TRBV25-1 to TRBJ1-5, with D possibly matching TRBD1 (5 bases). CDR1 and CDR2 (germline): MGHDK, SYGVNS. V was shortened by 8 bases and J by 3 bases, with 14 bases between the two germline ends. The CDR3 is 14 residues long. CDR3 bases: TGTGCCAGCGAAGGGTTAGGGACCAATCAGCCCCAGCATTTT. Its protein is CASEGLGTNQPQHF.

The chain carries TRBV28 and TRBJ1-5; D perhaps matches TRBD1 (6 bases). With 6 bases removed from V and 7 bases from J, the gap between germline ends came to 16 bases. The CDR3 is 14 residues long. In germline, CDR1 is MDHEN, CDR2 SYDVKM. For the CDR3, the DNA is TGTGCCAGCAGGGTGGGGGCTTTGGGGCAGCCCCAGCATTTT. Encoded protein: CASRVGALGQPQHF. Variable domain in full (rest from reference TRBV28 and TRBJ1-5): DVKVTQSSRYLVKRTGEKVFLECVQDMDHENMFWYRQDPGLGLRLIYFSYDVKMKEKGDIPEGYSVSREKKERFSLILESASTNQTSMYLCASRVGALGQPQHFGDGTRLSIL.

This clone was seen only a few times. The gene calls are TRBV10-3 and TRBJ2-7, with 10 nucleotides matching TRBD1. With 3 bases clipped from V and 2 bases from J, the junction kept 7 bases outside the gene matches. The CDR3 totals 16 residues. Per the germline V gene, CDR1 is ENHRY and CDR2 is SYGVKD. This CDR3 is CAISDGDRGLTYEQYF. The DNA of the CDR3 is TGTGCCATCAGTGATGGGGACAGGGGACTCACCTACGAGCAGTACTTC.

This chain connects TRBV7-9 to TRBJ2-1; D remains ambiguous. This CDR3 is built from 13 residues. Trimming removed 6 bases at V and 4 bases at J, with 10 bases between. From germline, CDR1 is SEHNR and CDR2 FQNEAQ (reference sequence). The CDR3 spells CASSPDRYNEQFF. The CDR3 bases are TGTGCCAGCAGTCCCGACCGATACAATGAGCAGTTCTTC.

This clone was seen just once. The chain employs TRBV6-1 and TRBJ1-2; D unresolved. The V gene lost 6 bases and the J gene lost 4 bases, with 6 bases spanning the gap. CDR3 length: 11 amino acids. Germline V gene lookup returns CDR1 MNHNS and CDR2 SASEGT. As DNA, the CDR3 is TGTGCCAGCAGCCGGGTCTATGGCTACACCTTC. This codes for CASSRVYGYTF.

CDR3 sequence reads: CASSPSSTDTQYF. CDR3 in DNA: TGTGCCAGCAGCCCTTCTAGCACAGATACGCAGTATTTT. This sequence joins TRBV7-2 and TRBJ2-3; D not resolved. The CDR3 totals 13 residues. The germline CDR1 and CDR2 sequences are SGHTA and FQGNSA. V was clipped by 5 bases and J by 0 bases, with 6 bases between them.

The chain combines TRBV10-3 with TRBJ1-1; D is undetermined. Germline CDR1 ENHRY, CDR2 SYGVKD. CDR3 length equals 11 residues. The CDR3 reads CAGRENTEAFF. CDR3 sequence (DNA): TGTGCAGGGAGGGAGAACACTGAAGCTTTCTTT.

The chain is built from TRBV27 and TRBJ1-4; 9 bases agree with TRBD1. The V segment lost 6 bases and the J segment 4 bases; nucleotides outside the gene matches: 6. This CDR3 spans 15 amino acids. Per germline, CDR1 MNHEY and CDR2 SMNVEV (reference sequence). CDR3 in amino acids: CASRDRGGNNEKLFF. CDR3 DNA sequence: TGTGCCAGCAGGGACAGGGGAGGGAATAATGAAAAACTGTTTTTT.

The rearrangement joins TRBV30 to TRBJ1-6, with D tentatively TRBD1 (6 bases). The V gene lost 0 bases and the J gene lost 1 base, with 13 bases spanning the gap. This CDR3 comprises 17 residues. Looked up from germline, CDR1 is GTSNPN and CDR2 is SVGIG (reference sequence). The CDR3 nucleotides read TGTGCCTGGAGTGTACGGCCAGGGGATTCCTATAATTCACCCCTCCACTTT. As protein: CAWSVRPGDSYNSPLHF.

CDR3 in DNA: TGTGCCAGCAGCCAAGATGTAGGGTCTGGGGCCAACGTCCTGACTTTC. Translated, it gives CASSQDVGSGANVLTF. The V call is TRBV4-2, the J call TRBJ2-6, with D uncertain. In germline, CDR1 is LGHNA, CDR2 YNFKEQ. V lost 0 bases and J 1 base, leaving 7 bases between the germline ends. The CDR3 is 16 residues long.

The chain employs TRBV19 and TRBJ1-5; maybe TRBD1 (5 bases). Per germline, CDR1 LNHDA and CDR2 SQIVND (reference sequence). CDR3 length: 15 amino acids. Between the trimmed V and J ends, which lost 3 bases and 0 bases, there was a span of 9 bases. The CDR3 DNA is TGTGCCAGTAGTATGGGGGTAAATAGCAATCAGCCCCAGCATTTT. As protein: CASSMGVNSNQPQHF.

J is TRBJ2-3 and V is TRBV18; no firm D call. Trimming cost V 0 bases and J 6 bases, with 16 bases left between them. CDR3 length equals 16 residues. CDR1 is KGHSH, CDR2 LQKENI, per germline. The CDR3 loop is CASSPPKSQATDTQYF. CDR3 bases: TGTGCCAGCTCACCACCGAAGTCCCAAGCCACGGATACGCAGTATTTT.

The genes are TRBV5-1 and TRBJ2-5; TRBD1 matches at 8 bases. V gave up 2 bases and J gave up 5 bases; unmatched junction bases: 11. CDR1 is SGHRS, CDR2 YFSETQ, per germline. This CDR3 region has 16 residues. CDR3 amino acids: CASSFSPQGARETQYF. The CDR3 coding sequence is TGCGCCAGCAGCTTCTCTCCCCAGGGGGCGAGGGAGACCCAGTACTTC.

CDR3 region: CASSPLHEAGEIEQFF. Here the CDR3 DNA reads TGTGCCAGCAGCCCCCTCCACGAAGCGGGGGAGATTGAGCAGTTCTTC. V and J are TRBV7-3 and TRBJ2-1; TRBD2 matches 8 bases. This CDR3 comprises 16 residues. The trim removed 5 bases at V and 9 bases at J, leaving 15 bases unmatched. Looked up from germline, CDR1 is SGHTA and CDR2 is FQGTGA.

CDR3 region: CASSPAGQGFSPLHF. The CDR3 coding sequence is TGTGCCAGCAGCCCTGCGGGACAGGGTTTTTCACCCCTCCACTTT. The rearrangement links TRBV28 to TRBJ1-6; 9 bases line up with TRBD1. The germline gives CDR1 MDHEN, CDR2 SYDVKM. The V segment lost 6 bases and the J segment 9 bases; nucleotides outside the gene matches: 9. CDR3 size: 15 residues.